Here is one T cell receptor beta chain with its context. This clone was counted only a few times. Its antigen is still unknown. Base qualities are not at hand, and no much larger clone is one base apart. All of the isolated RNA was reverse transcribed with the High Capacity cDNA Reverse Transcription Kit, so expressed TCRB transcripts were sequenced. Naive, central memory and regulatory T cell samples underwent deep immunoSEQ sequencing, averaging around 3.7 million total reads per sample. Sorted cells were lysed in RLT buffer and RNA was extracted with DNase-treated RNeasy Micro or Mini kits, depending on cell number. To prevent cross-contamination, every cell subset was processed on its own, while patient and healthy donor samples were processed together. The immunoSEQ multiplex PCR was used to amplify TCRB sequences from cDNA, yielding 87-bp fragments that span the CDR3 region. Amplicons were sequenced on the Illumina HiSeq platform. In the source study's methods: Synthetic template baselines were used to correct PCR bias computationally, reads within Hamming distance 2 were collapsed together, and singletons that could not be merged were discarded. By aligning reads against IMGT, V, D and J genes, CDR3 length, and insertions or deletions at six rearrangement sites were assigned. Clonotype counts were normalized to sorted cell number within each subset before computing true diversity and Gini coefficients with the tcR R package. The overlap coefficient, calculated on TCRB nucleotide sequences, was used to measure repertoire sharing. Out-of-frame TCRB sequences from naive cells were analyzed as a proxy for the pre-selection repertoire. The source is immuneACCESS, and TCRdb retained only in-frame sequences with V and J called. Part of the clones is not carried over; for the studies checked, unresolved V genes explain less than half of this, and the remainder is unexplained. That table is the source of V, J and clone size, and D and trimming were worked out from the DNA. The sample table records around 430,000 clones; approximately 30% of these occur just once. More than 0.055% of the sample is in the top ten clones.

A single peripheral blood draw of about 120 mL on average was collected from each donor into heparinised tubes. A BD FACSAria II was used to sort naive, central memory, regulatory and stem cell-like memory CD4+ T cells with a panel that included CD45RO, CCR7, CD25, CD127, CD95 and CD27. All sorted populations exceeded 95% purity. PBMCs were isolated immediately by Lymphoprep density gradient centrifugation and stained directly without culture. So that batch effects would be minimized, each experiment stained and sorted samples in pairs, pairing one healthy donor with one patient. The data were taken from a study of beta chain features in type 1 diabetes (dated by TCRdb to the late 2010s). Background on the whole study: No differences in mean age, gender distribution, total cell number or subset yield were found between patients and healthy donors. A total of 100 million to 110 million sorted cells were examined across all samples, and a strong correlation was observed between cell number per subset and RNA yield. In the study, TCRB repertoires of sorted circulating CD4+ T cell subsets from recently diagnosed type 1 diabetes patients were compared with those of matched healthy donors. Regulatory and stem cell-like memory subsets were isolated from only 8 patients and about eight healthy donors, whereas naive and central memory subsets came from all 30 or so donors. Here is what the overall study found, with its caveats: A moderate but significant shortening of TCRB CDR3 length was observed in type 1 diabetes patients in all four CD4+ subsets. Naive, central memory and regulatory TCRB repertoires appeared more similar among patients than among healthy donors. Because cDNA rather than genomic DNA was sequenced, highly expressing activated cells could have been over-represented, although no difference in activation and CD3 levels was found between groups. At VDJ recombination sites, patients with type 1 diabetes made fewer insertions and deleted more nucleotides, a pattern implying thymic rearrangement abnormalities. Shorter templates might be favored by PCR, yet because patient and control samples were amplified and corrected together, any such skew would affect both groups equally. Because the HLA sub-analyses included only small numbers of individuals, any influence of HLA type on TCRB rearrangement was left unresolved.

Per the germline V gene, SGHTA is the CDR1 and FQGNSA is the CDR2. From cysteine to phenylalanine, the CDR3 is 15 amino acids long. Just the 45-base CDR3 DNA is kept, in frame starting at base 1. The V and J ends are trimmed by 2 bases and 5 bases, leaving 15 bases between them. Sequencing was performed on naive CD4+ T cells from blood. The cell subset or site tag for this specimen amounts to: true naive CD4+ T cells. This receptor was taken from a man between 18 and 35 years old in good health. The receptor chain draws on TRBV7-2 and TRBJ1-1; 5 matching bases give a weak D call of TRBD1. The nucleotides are TGTGCCAGCAGCTTAAGTAGGGCAGGGATTACTGAAGCTTTCTTT. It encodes CASSLSRAGITEAFF.